Each of the 31 T cell receptor beta chains below was sequenced from the same sample in a study of T cell responses to AZD1222 COVID-19 vaccine. The assay was immunoSEQ multiplex PCR, and TCRdb's table has in-frame clones only and misses some. The table lists 200,000 or so clones, approximately 92% of them singletons, with over 9.5% in the top ten. Sequences were derived from peripheral blood, sampled on day 0 of AZD1222 vaccination. Receptors originate from an adult in good health.

The chain employs TRBV30 and TRBJ1-2, with 8 bases identical to TRBD1. The CDR3 extends over 13 amino acids. The germline CDR1 and CDR2 sequences are GTSNPN and SVGIG (reference sequence). V lost 7 bases and J lost 4; bases outside the gene matches: 8. The CDR3 loop reads CASRTGSAYGYTF. The CDR3 bases are TGTGCCTCTCGGACAGGGTCGGCCTATGGCTACACCTTC.

The chain carries TRBV19 and TRBJ1-1; D is perhaps TRBD1 (5 bases). The CDR3 sequence is 16 residues long. V was clipped by 5 bases and J by 2 bases, with 18 bases between them. From germline, CDR1 is LNHDA and CDR2 SQIVND (reference sequence). The CDR3, as DNA: TGTGCCAGTAGTGCAAGGGGCGGGGAGTCAAACACTGAAGCTTTCTTT. It translates to CASSARGGESNTEAFF.

V is TRBV18 and J is TRBJ2-7, with no clear D. There are 13 residues in the CDR3. V lost 0 bases and J 4 bases, leaving 7 bases between the germline ends. The germline V gene has CDR1 KGHSH and CDR2 LQKENI. CDR3 DNA: TGTGCCAGCTCACCACCTGGCTATTACGAGCAGTACTTC. It translates to CASSPPGYYEQYF.

The chain couples TRBV4-2 to TRBJ2-7; TRBD2 matches 11 bases. Germline assignment: CDR1 LGHNA and CDR2 YNFKEQ. This CDR3 is built from 17 residues. Trimming cost V 0 bases and J 6 bases; bases outside gene matches: 10. The CDR3 reads CASSQDRGSSGRGEQYF. CDR3 in DNA: TGTGCCAGCAGCCAAGATAGAGGTAGTAGCGGGAGGGGCGAGCAGTACTTC.

The chain uses TRBV27 and TRBJ1-3, with D perhaps matching TRBD1 (5 bases). V dropped 6 bases and J dropped 0 bases, with 9 bases sitting between them. The CDR3 spans 14 residues. The germline V gene encodes CDR1 MNHEY and CDR2 SMNVEV (reference sequence). CDR3 in DNA: TGTGCCAGCAGAGGGACGGACTCTGGAAACACCATATATTTT. Protein sequence: CASRGTDSGNTIYF.

The V call is TRBV27, the J call TRBJ1-1; D gene ambiguous. Germline CDR1 is MNHEY and CDR2 is SMNVEV (reference sequence). The CDR3 spans 15 residues. The V gene lost 0 bases and the J gene lost 1 base, with 9 bases spanning the gap. The CDR3 DNA is TGTGCCAGCAGTTTATCAGGGTTCGGGAACACTGAAGCTTTCTTT. As protein: CASSLSGFGNTEAFF.

The chain is built from TRBV7-9 and TRBJ2-7; D ambiguous. CDR3 length: 15 amino acids. The V end was cut by 5 bases, the J end by 7 bases, with 21 bases between. Germline CDR1 reads SEHNR; CDR2 reads FQNEAQ (reference sequence). The CDR3 protein is CASSTTQDPWVEQYF. CDR3 DNA: TGTGCCAGCAGCACAACCCAGGATCCCTGGGTAGAGCAGTACTTC.

The chain employs TRBV7-2 and TRBJ1-1; weak D call: TRBD1 (6 bases). V lost 4 bases, J lost 6 bases, and 18 bases lay in between. Germline V gene sequence: CDR1 SGHTA, CDR2 FQGNSA. This CDR3 is built from 15 residues. The DNA of the CDR3 is TGTGCCAGCAGCTCAGGGACACCCGCATGGTCTGAAGCTTTCTTT. This codes for CASSSGTPAWSEAFF.

This chain uses TRBV18 with TRBJ2-7; 11 bases map to TRBD1. This CDR3 comprises 16 residues. V shed 0 bases, J shed 4 bases, and the junction held 5 bases outside the gene matches. Germline V gene lookup returns CDR1 KGHSH and CDR2 LQKENI. This CDR3 reads CASSPPFGTGGYEQYF. CDR3 sequence (DNA): TGTGCCAGCTCACCACCGTTCGGGACAGGGGGGTACGAGCAGTACTTC.

Note on this clone: This sample includes further DNA sequences coding for the same CDR3. The rearrangement links TRBV7-9 to TRBJ1-1; D gene ambiguous. The CDR3 runs to 12 residues. V was trimmed by 6 bases and J by 0 bases, leaving 5 bases between them. Germline V gives CDR1 SEHNR, CDR2 FQNEAQ (reference sequence). CDR3 nucleotide sequence: TGTGCCAGCAGTGGACTGAACACTGAAGCTTTCTTT. It is translated as CASSGLNTEAFF.

The chain has TRBV6-1 and TRBJ1-1, with 12 bases lining up with TRBD1. Germline V CDR1 and CDR2: MNHNS, SASEGT. This CDR3 has 14 residues. V lost 3 bases to trimming and J lost 4 bases; unmatched junction nucleotides: 0. The CDR3 coding sequence is TGTGCCAGCAGTGAGGGACAGGGGGCCACTGAAGCTTTCTTT. Amino acids: CASSEGQGATEAFF.

The genes are TRBV30 and TRBJ2-6; D not certain. V lost 0 bases to trimming and J lost 0 bases, with 6 bases between them. In germline, CDR1 is GTSNPN, CDR2 SVGIG (reference sequence). The CDR3 length is 15 residues. The CDR3 is CAWSVPISGANVLTF. In DNA form, the CDR3 reads TGTGCCTGGAGTGTACCTATCTCTGGGGCCAACGTCCTGACTTTC.

The rearrangement links TRBV5-5 to TRBJ2-7; 8 bases match TRBD1. There are 15 residues in the CDR3. V was clipped by 0 bases and J by 3 bases; unmatched bases: 5. The V gene's germline CDR1 is SGHKS and CDR2 YYEKEE (reference sequence). The CDR3 here is CASSLGPTGDYEQYF. CDR3 in DNA: TGTGCCAGCAGCTTGGGACCGACAGGGGACTACGAGCAGTACTTC.

CDR3 DNA sequence: TGTGCCAGCAGCGTAGGGACAGGCCGGTTTTTTAACTATGGCTACACCTTC. As protein: CASSVGTGRFFNYGYTF. The J gene is TRBJ1-2, the V gene TRBV9; 7 bases agree with TRBD1. Losses at the gene ends were 0 bases for V and 1 base for J; bases not matched to a gene: 9. The CDR3 sequence is 17 residues long. Germline CDR1 and CDR2: SGDLS and YYNGEE.

This rearrangement joins TRBV6-1 to TRBJ1-5, with D unresolved. The V end was cut by 1 base, the J end by 5 bases, with 9 bases between. The CDR3 spans 14 residues. The germline gives CDR1 MNHNS, CDR2 SASEGT. This CDR3 reads CASSEVTVYQPQHF. As DNA, the CDR3 is TGTGCCAGCAGTGAAGTAACAGTCTATCAGCCCCAGCATTTT.

This chain joins TRBV12-3 or TRBV12-4 and TRBJ2-1, with D unresolved. CDR3 length equals 11 residues. Between the trimmed V and J ends, which lost 5 bases and 5 bases, there was a span of 4 bases. As DNA, the CDR3 is TGTGCCAGCAGTCCCCACAATGAGCAGTTCTTC. This encodes CASSPHNEQFF.

V gene TRBV18 combines with J gene TRBJ1-1, with 8 bases aligning to TRBD1. Per the germline V gene, CDR1 is KGHSH and CDR2 is LQKENI. This CDR3 contains 15 residues. Unmatched junction bases numbered 7, after V lost 3 bases and J lost 4 bases. The CDR3 sequence: CASSPNTGGSTEAFF. Written as DNA, the CDR3 is TGTGCCAGCTCACCTAACACAGGGGGGAGCACTGAAGCTTTCTTT.

The chain combines TRBV7-9 with TRBJ1-1; D is ambiguous. V lost 3 bases and J lost 1, with 9 bases in between. The CDR3 contains 14 residues. CDR1 is SEHNR, CDR2 FQNEAQ, per germline (reference sequence). The CDR3 DNA is TGTGCCAGCAGCTTCTCCGGAGGGAACACTGAAGCTTTCTTT. Translating gives CASSFSGGNTEAFF.

J is TRBJ2-7 and V is TRBV18, with TRBD1 matching 9 bases. V lost 2 bases, J lost 4 bases, and 9 bases stayed unmatched. The germline V gene encodes CDR1 KGHSH and CDR2 LQKENI. The CDR3 sequence is 16 residues long. The DNA of the CDR3 is TGTGCCAGCTCACCAGGAACAGGGGGCGCATGGTACGAGCAGTACTTC. Its translation: CASSPGTGGAWYEQYF. The variable domain in full, with the rest retrieved from reference TRBV18 and TRBJ2-7, is NAGVMQNPRHLVRRRGQEARLRCSPMKGHSHVYWYRQLPEEGLKFMVYLQKENIIDESGMPKERFSAEFPKEGPSILRIQQVVRGDSAAYFCASSPGTGGAWYEQYFGPGTRLTVT.

This clone was observed once. The V and J genes are TRBV12-3 or TRBV12-4 and TRBJ1-5; the D is unclear. The CDR3 sequence is 12 residues long. The V and J ends lost 2 bases and 6 bases respectively, with 5 bases between them. Here the CDR3 reads CASSLSGQPQHF. In nucleotides, the CDR3 is TGTGCCAGCAGTTTATCTGGTCAGCCCCAGCATTTT.

Written as DNA, the CDR3 is TGTGCCATCAGTGGGACAGCCGCAACGAACACCGGGGAGCTGTTTTTT. It translates to CAISGTAATNTGELFF. The chain has TRBV10-3 and TRBJ2-2; D possibly corresponds to TRBD1 (6 bases). Germline values: CDR1 ENHRY, CDR2 SYGVKD. The CDR3 contains 16 residues. V was clipped by 4 bases and J by 0 bases, with 12 bases between them.

This clone was detected only once. The gene calls are TRBV5-4 and TRBJ2-5; a possible D gene is TRBD2 (5 bases). Between the trimmed V and J ends, which lost 3 bases and 5 bases, there was a span of 11 bases. Germline assignment: CDR1 SGHNT and CDR2 YYREEE (reference sequence). The CDR3 covers 13 residues. The CDR3 bases are TGTGCCAGCAGCTCTGGGGAGCGGGAGACCCAGTACTTC. Protein: CASSSGERETQYF.

Only one count was recorded for this clone. CDR3 bases: TGCGCCAGCAGCACGACAGGTATTGATGAAAAACTGTTTTTT. Protein: CASSTTGIDEKLFF. J is TRBJ1-4 and V is TRBV5-1; TRBD1 might be the D (6 bases). This CDR3 is 14 amino acids long. V lost 4 bases, J lost 6 bases, and 13 bases lay in between. Germline V gene data show CDR1 as SGHRS and CDR2 as YFSETQ.

About this clone: Other DNA sequences of this sample code for an identical CDR3. The gene calls are TRBV28 and TRBJ1-6; D remains unclear. V lost 3 bases to trimming and J lost 10 bases, with 7 bases between them. Germline V CDR1 and CDR2: MDHEN, SYDVKM. There are 12 residues in the CDR3. CDR3 in amino acids: CASSFGNSPLHF. DNA for the CDR3: TGTGCCAGCAGTTTTGGTAACTCACCCCTCCACTTT.

This chain uses TRBV11-2 with TRBJ2-3; 8 bases line up with TRBD2. J gave up 0 bases and V 3 bases, and 5 bases lay outside the gene matches. The CDR3 is made up of 16 amino acids. In germline, CDR1 is SGHAT, CDR2 FQNNGV. The CDR3 region has the DNA TGTGCCAGCAGCTTCCTTAGCGGGACTAGCACAGATACGCAGTATTTT. Protein product: CASSFLSGTSTDTQYF. Based on the CDR3 plus reference TRBV11-2 and TRBJ2-3, the full variable domain is EAGVAQSPRYKIIEKRQSVAFWCNPISGHATLYWYQQILGQGPKLLIQFQNNGVVDDSQLPKDRFSAERLKGVDSTLKIQPAKLEDSAVYLCASSFLSGTSTDTQYFGPGTRLTVL.

The chain joins TRBV7-6 to TRBJ1-2; a weak D match, TRBD1 (6 bases). The CDR3 is 13 residues long. The germline gives CDR1 SGHVS, CDR2 FNYEAQ. The V end lost 1 base, the J end lost 6 bases, and 9 bases lay between the germline ends. CDR3 region: CASSLVSGDGYTF. CDR3 in DNA: TGTGCCAGCAGCTTAGTCTCAGGGGATGGCTACACCTTC. Variable domain in full (rest from reference TRBV7-6 and TRBJ1-2): GAGVSQSPRYKVTKRGQDVALRCDPISGHVSLYWYRQALGQGPEFLTYFNYEAQQDKSGLPNDRFSAERPEGSISTLTIQRTEQRDSAMYRCASSLVSGDGYTFGSGTRLTVV.

V and J are TRBV6-5 and TRBJ2-7, with D unclear. The CDR3 length is 13 residues. Trimming pared 11 bases from V and 1 base from J, leaving 15 bases between. CDR1 MNHEY and CDR2 SVGAGI come from the germline V gene. The DNA for the CDR3 is TGTGCCGTCCGCAGTGAGAGTTCCTACGAGCAGTACTTC. This encodes CAVRSESSYEQYF.

Here the CDR3 reads CASRIRGLDNEKLFF. The CDR3 coding sequence is TGTGCCAGCAGAATAAGGGGGCTGGATAATGAAAAACTGTTTTTT. The chain carries TRBV27 and TRBJ1-4; the match to TRBD1 covers 7 bases. The CDR3 runs 15 residues. V was pared by 6 bases and J by 4 bases, with 8 bases of the junction left unmatched. The germline V gene encodes CDR1 MNHEY and CDR2 SMNVEV (reference sequence).

This chain connects TRBV7-8 to TRBJ1-1; a weak D match, TRBD1 (6 bases). CDR1 and CDR2 from the germline V gene are SGHVS and FQNEAQ. There are 13 residues in the CDR3. V shed 5 bases and J shed 8 bases, with 15 bases lying between them. CDR3 protein: CASSPRWTVEAFF. CDR3 in DNA: TGTGCCAGCAGCCCCAGGTGGACAGTCGAAGCTTTCTTT.

The chain combines TRBV13 with TRBJ1-4; tentative D call: TRBD1 (6 bases). CDR1 and CDR2 from the germline V gene are PRHDT and FYEKMQ (reference sequence). This CDR3 comprises 16 residues. V lost 5 bases, J lost 7 bases, and 20 bases lay in between. The CDR3 sequence is CASSPTTGISSEKLFF. The CDR3 DNA sequence: TGTGCCAGCAGCCCTACTACAGGGATCTCGAGTGAAAAACTGTTTTTT.

The chain has TRBV30 and TRBJ1-4; D unresolved. V dropped 1 base and J dropped 8 bases, with 14 bases sitting between them. There are 14 residues in the CDR3. Germline-derived CDR1 and CDR2 are GTSNPN and SVGIG (reference sequence). The CDR3 reads CAWSAPGRGEKLFF. In nucleotides, the CDR3 is TGTGCCTGGAGTGCGCCGGGCCGAGGGGAAAAACTGTTTTTT.